This T cell receptor beta chain originates from a study of T cells in localized non-small cell lung cancer. Whole-study results and caveats: Among the tissues sampled, uninvolved adjacent lung had the highest T cell clonality, above tumor. Higher adjacent-lung clonality was associated with shorter survival. Heterogeneity remains possible because sequencing was limited to only one tumor region.

CDR1 and CDR2 (germline): SQVTM, ANQGSEA. V dropped 5 bases and J dropped 0 bases, with 7 bases sitting between them. The CDR3 consists of 12 residues. The repertoire was sequenced with immunoSEQ multiplex PCR; TCRdb's copy has only in-frame clones and lacks some. The sample contains about 9,600 clones, around 42% of which appear only once. This clone has only a few counts. As yet, its antigen is unknown. V is TRBV29-1 and J is TRBJ1-2, with D unresolved. This receptor was taken from a woman aged 40-75 years with stage I lung adenocarcinoma. The sequenced sample was lymph node tissue, obtained before any cancer treatment. CDR3 in amino acids: CSVPHTNYGYTF. The DNA of the CDR3 is TGCAGCGTTCCCCATACTAACTATGGCTACACCTTC.